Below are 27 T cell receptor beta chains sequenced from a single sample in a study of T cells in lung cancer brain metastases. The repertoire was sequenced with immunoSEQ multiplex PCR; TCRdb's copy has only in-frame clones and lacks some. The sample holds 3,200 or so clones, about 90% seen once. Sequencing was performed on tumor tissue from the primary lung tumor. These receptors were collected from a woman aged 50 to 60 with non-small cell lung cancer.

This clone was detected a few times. As DNA, the CDR3 is TGTGCCAGCAGTTACCGGAACAGGGGTGATTCACCCCTCCACTTT. This gives the protein CASSYRNRGDSPLHF. This chain connects TRBV6-5 to TRBJ1-6, with 7 bases lining up with TRBD1. J lost 8 bases, V lost 2 bases, and 6 bases had no gene match. This CDR3 region has 15 residues. CDR1 and CDR2 (germline): MNHEY, SVGAGI.

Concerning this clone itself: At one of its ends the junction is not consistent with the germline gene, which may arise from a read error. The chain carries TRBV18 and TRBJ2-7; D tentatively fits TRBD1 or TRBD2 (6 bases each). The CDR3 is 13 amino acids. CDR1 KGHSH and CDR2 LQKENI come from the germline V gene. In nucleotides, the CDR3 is TGTACCAGCTCCAGTCAGGGGACTTACGAGCAGTACTTC. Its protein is CTSSSQGTYEQYF.

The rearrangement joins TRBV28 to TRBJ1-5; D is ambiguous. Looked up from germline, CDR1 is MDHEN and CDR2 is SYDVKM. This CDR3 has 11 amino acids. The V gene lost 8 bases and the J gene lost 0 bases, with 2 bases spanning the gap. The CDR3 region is CASHSNQPQHF. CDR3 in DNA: TGTGCCAGCCATAGCAATCAGCCCCAGCATTTT.

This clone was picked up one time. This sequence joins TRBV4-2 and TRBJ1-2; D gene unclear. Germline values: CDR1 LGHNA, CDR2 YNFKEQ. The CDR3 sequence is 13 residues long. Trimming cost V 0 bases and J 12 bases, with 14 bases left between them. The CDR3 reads CASSQEDRGSDTF. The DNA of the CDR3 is TGTGCCAGCAGCCAAGAAGATCGGGGAAGTGACACCTTC.

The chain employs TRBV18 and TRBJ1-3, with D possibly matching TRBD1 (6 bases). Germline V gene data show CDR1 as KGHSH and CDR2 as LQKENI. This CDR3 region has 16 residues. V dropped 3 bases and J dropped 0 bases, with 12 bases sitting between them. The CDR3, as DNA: TGTGCCAGCTCACCGGGGGCTGGGGCCTCTGGAAACACCATATATTTT. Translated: CASSPGAGASGNTIYF.

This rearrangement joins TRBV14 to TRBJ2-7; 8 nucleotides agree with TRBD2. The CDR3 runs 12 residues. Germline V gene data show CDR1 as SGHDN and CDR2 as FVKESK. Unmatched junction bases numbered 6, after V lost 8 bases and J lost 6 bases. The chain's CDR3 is CASEGLVGEQYF. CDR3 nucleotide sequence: TGTGCCAGCGAGGGACTAGTGGGCGAGCAGTACTTC.

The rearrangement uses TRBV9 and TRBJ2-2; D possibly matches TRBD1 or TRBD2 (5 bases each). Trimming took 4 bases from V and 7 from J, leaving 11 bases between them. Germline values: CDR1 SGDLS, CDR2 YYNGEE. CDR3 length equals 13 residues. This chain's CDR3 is CASSSLGDGELFF. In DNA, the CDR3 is TGTGCCAGCAGCTCTTTGGGGGACGGGGAGCTGTTTTTT.

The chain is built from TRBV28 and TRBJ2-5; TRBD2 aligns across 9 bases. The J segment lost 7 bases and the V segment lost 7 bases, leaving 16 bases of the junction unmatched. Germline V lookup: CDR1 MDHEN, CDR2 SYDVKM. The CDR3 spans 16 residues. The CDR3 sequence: CASTKALAGRTGTQYF. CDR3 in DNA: TGTGCCAGCACCAAAGCCCTAGCGGGGAGGACGGGGACCCAGTACTTC.

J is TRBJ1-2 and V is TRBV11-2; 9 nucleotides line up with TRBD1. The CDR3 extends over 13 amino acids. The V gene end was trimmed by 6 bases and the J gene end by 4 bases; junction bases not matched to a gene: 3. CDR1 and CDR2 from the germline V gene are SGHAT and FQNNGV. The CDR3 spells CASSLDRGYGYTF. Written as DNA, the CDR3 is TGTGCCAGCAGTTTGGACAGGGGCTATGGCTACACCTTC.

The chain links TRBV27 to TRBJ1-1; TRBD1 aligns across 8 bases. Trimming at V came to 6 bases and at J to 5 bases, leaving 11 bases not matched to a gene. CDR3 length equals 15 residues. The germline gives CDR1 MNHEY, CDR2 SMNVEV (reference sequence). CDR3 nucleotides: TGTGCCAGCAGCATCACACAGGGGGGAAGAACTGAAGCTTTCTTT. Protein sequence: CASSITQGGRTEAFF.

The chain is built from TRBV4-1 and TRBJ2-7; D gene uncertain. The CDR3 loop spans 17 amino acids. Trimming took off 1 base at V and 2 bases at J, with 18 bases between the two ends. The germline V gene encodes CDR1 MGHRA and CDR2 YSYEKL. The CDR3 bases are TGCGCCAGCAGCCAAGGAATAGTGGGGTCCCCACCCTACGAGCAGTACTTC. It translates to CASSQGIVGSPPYEQYF.

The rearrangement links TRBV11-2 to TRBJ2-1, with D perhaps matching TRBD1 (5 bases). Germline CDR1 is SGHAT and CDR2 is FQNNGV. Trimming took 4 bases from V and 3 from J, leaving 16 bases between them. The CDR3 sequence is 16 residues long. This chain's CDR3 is CASSSTDPVGYNEQFF. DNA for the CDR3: TGTGCCAGCAGCTCGACAGACCCTGTGGGCTACAATGAGCAGTTCTTC.

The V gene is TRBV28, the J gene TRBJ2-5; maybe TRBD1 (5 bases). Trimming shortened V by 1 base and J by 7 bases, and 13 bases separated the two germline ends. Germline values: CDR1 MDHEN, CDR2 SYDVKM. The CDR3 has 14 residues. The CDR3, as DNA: TGTGCCAGCAGTTTATTTGCCAGGGCAGGGACCCAGTACTTC. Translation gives CASSLFARAGTQYF.

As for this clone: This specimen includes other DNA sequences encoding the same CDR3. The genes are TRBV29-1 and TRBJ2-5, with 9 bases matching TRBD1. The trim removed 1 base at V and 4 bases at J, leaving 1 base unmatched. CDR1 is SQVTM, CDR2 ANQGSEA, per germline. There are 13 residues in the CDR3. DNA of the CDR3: TGCAGCGTTGAAGCGGGACAGGGAGAGACCCAGTACTTC. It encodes CSVEAGQGETQYF.

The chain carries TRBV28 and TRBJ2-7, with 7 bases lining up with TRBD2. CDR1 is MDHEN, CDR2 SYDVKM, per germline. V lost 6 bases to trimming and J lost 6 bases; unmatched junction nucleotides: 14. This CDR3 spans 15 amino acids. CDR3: CASSLVKWLAGEQYF. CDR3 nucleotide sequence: TGTGCCAGCAGCCTGGTAAAATGGTTAGCGGGCGAGCAGTACTTC.

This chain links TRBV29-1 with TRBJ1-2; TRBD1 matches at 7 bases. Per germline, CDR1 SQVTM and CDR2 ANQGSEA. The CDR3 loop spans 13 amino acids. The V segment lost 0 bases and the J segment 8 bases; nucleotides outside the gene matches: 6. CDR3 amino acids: CSVEDAQGTGYTF. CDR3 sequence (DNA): TGCAGCGTTGAAGATGCACAGGGGACCGGCTACACCTTC.

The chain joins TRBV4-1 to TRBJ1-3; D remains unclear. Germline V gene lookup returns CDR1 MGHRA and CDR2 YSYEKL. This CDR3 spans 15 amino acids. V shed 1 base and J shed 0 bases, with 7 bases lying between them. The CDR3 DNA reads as TGCGCCAGCAGCCAAGGACCGAACTCTGGAAACACCATATATTTT. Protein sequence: CASSQGPNSGNTIYF.

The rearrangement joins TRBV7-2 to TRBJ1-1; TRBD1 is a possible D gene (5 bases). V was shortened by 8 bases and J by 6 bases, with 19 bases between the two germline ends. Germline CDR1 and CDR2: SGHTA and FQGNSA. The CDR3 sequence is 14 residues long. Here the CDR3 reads CASATRGGEAEAFF. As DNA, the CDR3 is TGTGCCAGCGCCACCCGGGGAGGGGAAGCTGAAGCTTTCTTT.

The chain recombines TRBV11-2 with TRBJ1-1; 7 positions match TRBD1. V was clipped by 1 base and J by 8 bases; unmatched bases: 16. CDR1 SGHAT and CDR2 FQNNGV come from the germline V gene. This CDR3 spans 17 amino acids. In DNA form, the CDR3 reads TGTGCCAGCAGCTTAGGGGTCTACCGGCTTCAGGGGGGGGAAGCTTTCTTT. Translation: CASSLGVYRLQGGEAFF.

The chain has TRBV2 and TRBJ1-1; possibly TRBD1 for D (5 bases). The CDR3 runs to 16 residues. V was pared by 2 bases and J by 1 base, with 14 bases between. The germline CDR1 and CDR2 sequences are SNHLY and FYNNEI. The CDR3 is CASSEYEGFWNTEAFF. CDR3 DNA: TGTGCCAGCAGTGAATATGAGGGGTTTTGGAACACTGAAGCTTTCTTT.

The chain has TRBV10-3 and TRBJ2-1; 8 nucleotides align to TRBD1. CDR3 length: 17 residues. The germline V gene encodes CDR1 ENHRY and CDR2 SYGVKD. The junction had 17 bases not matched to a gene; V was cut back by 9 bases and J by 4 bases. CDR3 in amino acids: CAIRTGSEVGRYNEQFF. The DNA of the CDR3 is TGTGCCATTCGGACAGGGTCGGAGGTAGGCCGATACAATGAGCAGTTCTTC.

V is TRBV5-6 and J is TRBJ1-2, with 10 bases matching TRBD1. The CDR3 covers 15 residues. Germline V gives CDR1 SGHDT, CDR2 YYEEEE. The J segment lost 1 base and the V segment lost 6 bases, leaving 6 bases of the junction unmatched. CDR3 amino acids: CASNLDRGDNYGYTF. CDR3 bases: TGTGCCAGCAACCTGGACAGGGGGGATAACTATGGCTACACCTTC. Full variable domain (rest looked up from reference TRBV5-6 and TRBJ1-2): DAGVTQSPTHLIKTRGQQVTLRCSPKSGHDTVSWYQQALGQGPQFIFQYYEEEERQRGNFPDRFSGHQFPNYSSELNVNALLLGDSALYLCASNLDRGDNYGYTFGSGTRLTVV.

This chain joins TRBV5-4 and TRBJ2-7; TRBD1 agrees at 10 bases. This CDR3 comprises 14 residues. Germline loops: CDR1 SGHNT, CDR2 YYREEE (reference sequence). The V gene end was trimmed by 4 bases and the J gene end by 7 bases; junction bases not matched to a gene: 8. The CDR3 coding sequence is TGTGCCAGCAGCCCCTTGGGACAGGGGCAGGAGCAGTACTTC. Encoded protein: CASSPLGQGQEQYF.

Here the CDR3 DNA reads TGCGCCAGCAGCCCGGGTAAGCGGGAGAGCTCCTACAATGAGCAGTTCTTC. Protein product: CASSPGKRESSYNEQFF. The chain combines TRBV5-1 with TRBJ2-1, with TRBD2 matching over 8 bases. The CDR3 totals 17 residues. V lost 4 bases and J lost 0; bases outside the gene matches: 9. Germline V lookup: CDR1 SGHRS, CDR2 YFSETQ.

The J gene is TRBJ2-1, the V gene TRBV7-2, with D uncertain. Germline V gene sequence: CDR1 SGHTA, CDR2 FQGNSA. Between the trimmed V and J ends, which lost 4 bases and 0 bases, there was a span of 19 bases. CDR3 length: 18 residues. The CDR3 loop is CASSSSPLATLSYNEQFF. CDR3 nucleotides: TGTGCCAGCAGCTCATCACCCTTAGCCACACTCTCCTACAATGAGCAGTTCTTC.

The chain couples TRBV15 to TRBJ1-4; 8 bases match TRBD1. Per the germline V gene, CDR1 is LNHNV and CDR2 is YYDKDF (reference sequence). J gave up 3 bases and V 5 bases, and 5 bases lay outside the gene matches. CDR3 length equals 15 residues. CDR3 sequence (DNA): TGTGCCACCAGCTCCCAGGACAGGGCTAATGAAAAACTGTTTTTT. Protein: CATSSQDRANEKLFF.

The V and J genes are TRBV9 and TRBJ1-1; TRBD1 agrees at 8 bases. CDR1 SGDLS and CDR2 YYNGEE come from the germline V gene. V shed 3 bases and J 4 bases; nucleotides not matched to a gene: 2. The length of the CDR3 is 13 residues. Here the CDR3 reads CASSAQGGTEAFF. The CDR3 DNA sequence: TGTGCCAGCAGCGCACAGGGGGGCACTGAAGCTTTCTTT.